This T cell receptor beta chain comes out of a study of OX40 agonist ivuxolimab in advanced cancers. Across the whole study: Eligibility admitted prior anti-PD-1, anti-PD-L1 or anti-CTLA-4 therapy; about 40% had some. Notes on the study in general: Individuals who were partial responders at 0.1-3.0 mg/kg had clonal expansion that ranked among the lowest. Average numbers of expanded clones were greater in CD8+ T cells than in CD4+.

Measured with immunoSEQ multiplex PCR; TCRdb has only the in-frame clones, and not every one. The data show about 34,000 clones, approximately 82% seen once. In regard to this clone: Its antigen is unidentified.

Researchers took blood at baseline, on cycle 4 day 1, and on cycle 7 day 1. The length of the CDR3 is 14 residues. V trimming: 6 bases; J trimming: 4 bases; junction bases outside the gene matches: 6. Germline V gene sequence: CDR1 MDHEN, CDR2 SYDVKM. The sequenced sample was CD4+ or CD8+ T cells sorted from blood, obtained in a trial of the OX40 agonist ivuxolimab. The TCR sequence derives from an adult with an advanced solid tumor such as melanoma, head and neck, liver or kidney cancer. The genes are TRBV28 and TRBJ1-2, with 9 nucleotides matching TRBD1. The CDR3 here is CASRLGQGGYGYTF. In DNA, the CDR3 is TGTGCCAGCAGGTTGGGACAGGGTGGCTATGGCTACACCTTC.